The clone carrying this TCR beta chain came up a few times. Its antigen is unknown. The data were taken from a study of T cells in Graves' hyperthyroidism and ophthalmopathy. At the level of the study: Blood from the periphery was taken at initial diagnosis, before any treatment. Study outcomes and limitations: Ophthalmopathy could be told apart from stable hyperthyroidism with a 13 V-J model.

Disease duration was under 3 months in the ophthalmopathy patients, who also had a Clinical Activity Score of at least 3 and a NOSPECS grade of at least 4. The source material, RNA transcripts, was used to amplify TCR beta CDR3 regions. The HTBI primer set was used in a first-round RT-PCR of the TCR CDR3. Each CDR3 protein is one row after TCRdb ran MiXCR on the multiplex PCR reads. The data show some 300,000 distinct CDR3 sequences, approximately 18% seen once. This CDR3 region has 12 residues. Germline V lookup: CDR1 KGHDR, CDR2 SFDVKD. With 6 bases removed from V and 1 base from J, the gap between germline ends came to 6 bases.

This chain joins TRBV24-1 and TRBJ2-7; unclear D gene. Sample: blood. This receptor was identified in a man between 45 and 60 years old with Graves' ophthalmopathy. DNA of the CDR3: TGTGCCACCAGTAAGGGTTCCTACGAGCAGTACTTC. Translating it yields CATSKGSYEQYF.